Presented here are 19 T cell receptor beta chains from one specimen sequenced in a study of tumor-infiltrating lymphocytes in primary liver carcinoma. The template, around 540 ng total RNA, yielded TCR beta cDNA made with a constant-region primer. Generation of the TCR beta libraries relied on three nested multiplex PCR rounds using slightly modified ARM-PCR. A C-beta reverse primer was combined with TRBV1-TRBV30 forward primers in the first two PCR rounds, and each round had about 10 cycles. TCRdb called the multiplex PCR reads again in MiXCR, with one record for every CDR3 protein. Among roughly 120,000 distinct CDR3 sequences listed, around 65% were seen once. Co-extraction of both nucleic acids (RNA and DNA) used roughly 18-34 mg of unsorted bulk tissue. The material sequenced was tumor-adjacent normal liver tissue. All receptors derive from a woman aged 55-70 years with primary liver carcinoma and hepatitis B virus infection.

This clonotype was observed a few times. CDR3 in DNA: TGTGCCAGCAGCTTACACGGGAACGAGCAGTACTTC. Amino acid sequence: CASSLHGNEQYF. The chain employs TRBV11-1 and TRBJ2-7, with D perhaps matching TRBD2 (5 bases). V was cut by 2 bases and J by 5 bases, with 7 bases left in between. The CDR3 loop spans 12 amino acids. Germline V gene data show CDR1 as SGHAT and CDR2 as FQDESV (reference sequence). The full variable domain, in which reference TRBV11-1 and TRBJ2-7 provide the parts outside the CDR3, is EAEVAQSPRYKITEKSQAVAFWCDPISGHATLYWYRQILGQGPELLVQFQDESVVDDSQLPKDRFSAERLKGVDSTLKIQPAELGDSAMYLCASSLHGNEQYFGPGTRLTVT.

To note about this clonotype: The junction differs from germline at one of its ends, possibly a read error. J is TRBJ2-3 and V is TRBV11-2; tentatively, D is TRBD2 (5 bases). Germline V gene data show CDR1 as SGHAT and CDR2 as FQNNGV. The length of the CDR3 is 17 residues. In DNA form, the CDR3 reads TGTACCAGCAGCTTAGGGCCTAGCCGGGCTATCACAGATACGCACTATTTT. The encoded protein is CTSSLGPSRAITDTHYF.

This clonotype was recorded at least ten times. The chain uses TRBV12-3 or TRBV12-4 and TRBJ1-1; TRBD1 matches at 12 bases. CDR3 length: 18 residues. Trimming took 3 bases from V and 11 from J; bases not matched to a gene: 19. The CDR3 is CASSFLGTVGTGGLWAFF. The CDR3 DNA reads as TGTGCCAGCAGTTTCCTGGGGACGGTAGGGACAGGGGGCCTTTGGGCTTTCTTT.

In the case of this clonotype: Given the absence of the conserved phenylalanine or tryptophan at the CDR3 end, a read error is likely. The chain carries TRBV12-3 or TRBV12-4 and TRBJ2-7, with 7 nucleotides matching TRBD2. Trimming cost V 5 bases and J 6 bases; bases outside gene matches: 10. The CDR3 is 14 residues long. CDR3 DNA: TGTGCCAGCAGTAGACAACTTGCGGGAGTCGAGCAGTACTCC. Residues: CASSRQLAGVEQYS.

This clonotype was found many times. The CDR3 loop reads CASSVTDRLQETQYF. In DNA, the CDR3 is TGCGCCAGCAGCGTAACTGACAGGCTCCAAGAGACCCAGTACTTC. The chain links TRBV5-1 to TRBJ2-5, with D maybe TRBD1 (6 bases). Germline values: CDR1 SGHRS, CDR2 YFSETQ. This CDR3 has 15 residues. Trimming cost V 4 bases and J 1 base, with 14 bases left between them.

Regarding this clonotype: Here the CDR3 omits its conserved ending phenylalanine or tryptophan, so a read error is the likely source. The DNA is left out, because the CDR3 cannot be placed on it with certainty; the CDR3 is given as TCRdb lists it. The chain has TRBV11-2 and TRBJ2-1; TRBD2 reflects the table's D call only, with no check against the DNA. Per germline, CDR1 SGHAT and CDR2 FQNNGV. The CDR3 has 15 residues if both end residues are counted. The CDR3 protein is CASSLEGGSIGEQFP.

With respect to this clonotype: Germline and junction disagree at one end, which may indicate a read error. The V gene is TRBV11-2, the J gene TRBJ2-1; D could derive from TRBD1 or TRBD2 (5 bases each). There are 15 residues in the CDR3. Germline V gives CDR1 SGHAT, CDR2 FQNNGV. The CDR3 DNA is TGTTCCAGTGGCTTAGAGGGGAGTCTCCTCAATGAGCAGTTCTTC. Protein sequence: CSSGLEGSLLNEQFF. The whole variable domain, filled in from reference TRBV11-2 and TRBJ2-1, reads EAGVAQSPRYKIIEKRQSVAFWCNPISGHATLYWYQQILGQGPKLLIQFQNNGVVDDSQLPKDRFSAERLKGVDSTLKIQPAKLEDSAVYLCSSGLEGSLLNEQFFGPGTRLTVL.

This clonotype occurred many times. The J gene is TRBJ1-2, the V gene TRBV6-1; TRBD1 agrees at 7 bases. Germline trimming cut 5 bases from V and 7 bases from J; bases unmatched to any gene: 19. CDR1 MNHNS and CDR2 SASEGT come from the germline V gene. This CDR3 is built from 17 residues. The CDR3 DNA sequence: TGTGCCAGCAGTACCGCCGGGACAGAGGTCCCCTCTTTTGGCTACACCTTC. Its translation is CASSTAGTEVPSFGYTF.

At least ten counts were recorded for this clonotype. The V gene is TRBV6-1, the J gene TRBJ2-7, with a tentative D call TRBD2 (5 bases). The CDR3 has 15 residues. V was pared by 8 bases and J by 1 base, with 18 bases between. Germline CDR1 and CDR2: MNHNS and SASEGT. CDR3 nucleotide sequence: TGTGCCAGCTCTTTCGAGTCCTCGGGGTCCTACGAGCAGTACTTC. Protein: CASSFESSGSYEQYF.

This clonotype was observed a few times. The chain links TRBV7-8 to TRBJ2-1; no clear D gene. V was shortened by 3 bases and J by 12 bases, with 15 bases between the two germline ends. The CDR3 consists of 13 residues. Germline values: CDR1 SGHVS, CDR2 FQNEAQ. The CDR3 sequence is CASSLGRNNGQFF. The CDR3 nucleotides read TGTGCCAGCAGCTTGGGCCGTAACAACGGGCAGTTCTTC.

With regard to this clonotype: A much larger clone differs from this one at a single base, so this may be a read error. The rearrangement joins TRBV28 to TRBJ2-1; D gene uncertain. CDR3 length equals 15 residues. Germline V gene data show CDR1 as MDHEN and CDR2 as SYDVKM. The ends were cut back, 3 bases at V and 7 bases at J, with 16 bases in the middle. Written as DNA, the CDR3 is TGTGCCAGCAGTTTCCACAGCGAGAGTAAAAATGAGCAGTTCTTC. Protein product: CASSFHSESKNEQFF.

The chain has TRBV2 and TRBJ2-1, with a tentative D call TRBD1 (6 bases). Germline V lookup: CDR1 SNHLY, CDR2 FYNNEI. Trimming left V 6 bases short and J 9 bases short, with 15 bases between. The CDR3 spans 13 residues. The CDR3 loop reads CASRQDSHGEQFF. The CDR3 coding sequence is TGTGCCAGCAGGCAGGACAGCCACGGTGAGCAGTTCTTC.

Note on this clonotype: At one end the junction does not follow the germline gene, possibly because of a read error. The gene calls are TRBV11-2 and TRBJ1-1, with 7 bases lining up with TRBD1. This CDR3 is built from 17 residues. Germline lookup yields CDR1 SGHAT and CDR2 FQNNGV. CDR3 loop: CASSLSPRTGMNTEAFF. The CDR3 DNA reads TGTGCTAGCAGCTTATCCCCTCGGACAGGTATGAACACTGAAGCTTTCTTT.

In this sample, this clonotype turned up many times. J is TRBJ2-5 and V is TRBV5-4; unclear D gene. The CDR3 loop spans 12 amino acids. V dropped 4 bases and J dropped 1 base, with 5 bases sitting between them. CDR1 is SGHNT and CDR2 is YYREEE in the germline V gene (reference sequence). CDR3 in DNA: TGTGCCAGCAGCCCGTCCCAAGAGACCCAGTACTTC. Translation gives CASSPSQETQYF.

As regards this clonotype: A much larger clone sits a single nucleotide away, making a read error possible. The rearrangement uses TRBV4-1 and TRBJ1-1; no reliable D call. The germline CDR1 and CDR2 sequences are MGHRA and YSYEKL. V shed 2 bases and J shed 7 bases, with 17 bases lying between them. The CDR3 is 15 amino acids. For the CDR3, the DNA is TGCGCCAGCAGCCAATCTCTCAGGCTGAGCATTGAAGCTTTCTTT. Amino acids: CASSQSLRLSIEAFF.

Points on this clonotype: Just one base apart from a much larger clone, this may be a read error. The V call is TRBV30, the J call TRBJ2-3; maybe TRBD1 (5 bases). The CDR3 sequence is 15 residues long. CDR1 is GTSNPN, CDR2 SVGIG, per germline (reference sequence). The CDR3 DNA reads TGTGTCTGGAGTGTACCCAGGGTCCGGACAGATACGCAGTATTTT. It yields the protein CVWSVPRVRTDTQYF.

Note on this clonotype: One end of the junction fails to match germline, which may point to a read error. The rearrangement uses TRBV5-1 and TRBJ2-1; 13 nucleotides line up with TRBD2. The CDR3 spans 16 residues. Germline assignment: CDR1 SGHRS and CDR2 YFSETQ. CDR3 nucleotide sequence: TGCGCCGGCAGCTTACTAGCGGGAGGGAATAAGAATGAGCAGTTCTTC. This gives the protein CAGSLLAGGNKNEQFF.

The chain carries TRBV12-3 or TRBV12-4 and TRBJ2-3; D is uncertain. This CDR3 has 15 residues. V was pared by 6 bases and J by 0 bases, with 13 bases between. Here the CDR3 reads CASSKDARSTDTQYF. The CDR3 DNA reads TGTGCCAGCAGCAAAGATGCGAGGAGCACAGATACGCAGTATTTT.

This clonotype was observed at least ten times. This sequence joins TRBV28 and TRBJ1-2, with no clear D. The CDR3 is 12 residues long. CDR1 MDHEN and CDR2 SYDVKM come from the germline V gene. The DNA of the CDR3 is TGTGTGTCAGCGTCGACTAACTATGGCTACACCTTC. This translates into CVSASTNYGYTF.